This entry is about one T cell receptor beta chain. The data were obtained in a study of blood T cell repertoires in COVID-19. About the research overall: Collection of acute and convalescent COVID-19 samples took place in the United States, Italy and Spain. T cells, B-cell-depleted T cells, or PBMCs provided the cDNA or gDNA that served as material.

V was shortened by 8 bases and J by 3 bases, with 20 bases between the two germline ends. In germline, CDR1 is MNHEY, CDR2 SVGAGI. The CDR3 runs 15 residues. Sequencing was performed with immunoSEQ multiplex PCR; in TCRdb, only in-frame clones are kept and a portion is missing. The sample includes around 300,000 clones, nearly 90% of them seen just once. Specimen: PBMCs or T cells enriched from blood (not recorded which). The chain combines TRBV6-5 with TRBJ2-7, with D perhaps matching TRBD2 (7 bases). This clonotype was obtained from a young woman with acute COVID-19. In DNA form, the CDR3 reads TGTGCCAGCGCCCGGGGGGCCCGAAACTTCTACGAGCAGTACTTC. Translating gives CASARGARNFYEQYF.